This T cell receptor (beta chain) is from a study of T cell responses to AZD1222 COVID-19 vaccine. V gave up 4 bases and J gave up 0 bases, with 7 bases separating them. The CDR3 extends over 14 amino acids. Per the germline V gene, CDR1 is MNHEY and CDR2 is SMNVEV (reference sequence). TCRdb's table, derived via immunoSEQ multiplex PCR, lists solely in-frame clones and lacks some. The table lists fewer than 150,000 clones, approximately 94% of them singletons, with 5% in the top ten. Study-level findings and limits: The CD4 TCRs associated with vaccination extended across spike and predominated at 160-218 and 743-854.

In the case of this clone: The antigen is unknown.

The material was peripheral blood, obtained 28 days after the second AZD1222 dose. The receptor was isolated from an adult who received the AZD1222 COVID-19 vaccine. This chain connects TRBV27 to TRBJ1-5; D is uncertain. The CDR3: CASSSGFSNQPQHF. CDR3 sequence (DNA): TGTGCCAGCAGTTCGGGATTTAGCAATCAGCCCCAGCATTTT.